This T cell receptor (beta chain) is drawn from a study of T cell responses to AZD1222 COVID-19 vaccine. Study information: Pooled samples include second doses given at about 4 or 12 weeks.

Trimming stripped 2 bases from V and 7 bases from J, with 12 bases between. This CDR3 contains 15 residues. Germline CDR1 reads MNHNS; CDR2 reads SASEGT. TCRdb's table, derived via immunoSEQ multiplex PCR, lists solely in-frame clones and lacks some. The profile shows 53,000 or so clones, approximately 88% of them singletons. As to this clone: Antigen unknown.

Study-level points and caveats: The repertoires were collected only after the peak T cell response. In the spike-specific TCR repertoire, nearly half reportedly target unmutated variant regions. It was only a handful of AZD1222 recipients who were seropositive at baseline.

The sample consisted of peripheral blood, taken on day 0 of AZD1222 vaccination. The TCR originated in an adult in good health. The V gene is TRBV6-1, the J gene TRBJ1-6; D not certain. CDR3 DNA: TGTGCCAGCAGTGAAACGGTGGGTACGAATTCACCCCTCCACTTT. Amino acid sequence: CASSETVGTNSPLHF.